The source of this T cell receptor beta chain is a study of blood T cell repertoires in COVID-19 (dated by TCRdb to between 2020 and 2021). In the study overall: Samples covering the acute and convalescent phases of COVID-19 were provided by collaborators in the United States, Italy and Spain. The prospective study material was composed of cDNA or gDNA derived from T cells, B-cell-depleted T cells, or PBMCs. Subjects who had been exposed to COVID-19, were actively infected with it, or had recovered from it provided the deeply sampled blood TCRbeta repertoires that made up the dataset. The repertoires were made available in a free public database intended to serve as a resource for research on the immune response to SARS-CoV-2. Samples came from the ongoing ImmuneRACE study (first 160 participants) plus 1,254 subjects from 6 global collaborators. Sample metadata almost always included a de-identified subject ID, COVID-19 status, age in years and sex. Where HLA class I and class II types were available, the types were taken from metadata supplied by the sample provider, not from assay-based typing. Here is what the overall study found, with its caveats: The amount of clinical and demographic metadata varied by source and participant and was provided uncurated.

Regarding this clone: Its antigen specificity is not known. Base qualities are not recorded, but no much larger clone differs from it by a single base.

TCRbeta CDR3 regions were amplified from genomic DNA by means of the immunoSEQ Assay, a bias-controlled multiplex PCR. The original methods were these. The number of nucleated cells in each sample was estimated by amplification of reference gene primers within the assay. To quantify the absolute abundance of each unique TCRbeta CDR3 rearrangement, sequence reads were collapsed and filtered. For each sample, productive Simpson clonality was calculated as the square root of Simpson's diversity index across productive rearrangements. TCRdb re-hosts the immuneACCESS table, in-frame sequences only. Its copies lack some clones; in the studies checked, an unresolved V gene accounts for under half of them, and the cause for the rest is not known. D and trimming come from the DNA, and the V and J calls and clone size come from that table. In all, the sample holds around 300,000 clones, and around 90% of those were seen once. The ten largest clones add up to less than 10% of the sample.

Whole blood was collected in K2EDTA tubes by collaborating institutions according to the institutions' own protocols. For TCRbeta analysis, collaborators shipped samples in one of three forms: frozen whole blood, isolated PBMCs, or DNA extracted from either of those sample types. V lost 6 bases and J lost 5 bases; the stretch between them is 16 bases long. According to the germline V gene, CDR1 reads MNHEY and CDR2 reads SVGEGT. Reading from cysteine to phenylalanine, the CDR3 counts 14 amino acids. The sequence is cut down to CDR3 DNA, 42 bases in frame from base 1. The TCR originated in a man younger than 30 with active or convalescent COVID-19. The specimen was peripheral blood. In this chain, TRBV6-2 or TRBV6-3 is recombined with TRBJ1-1; the D gene is perhaps TRBD1, from 5 matching bases. The DNA reads as follows: TGTGCCAGCAGCCTCTGGGGGGAAGGGACTGAAGCTTTCTTT. Its translation is CASSLWGEGTEAFF.